Listed below are T cell receptor beta chains from one sample, sequenced in a study of T-cell memory formation after mild COVID-19. TCRdb re-derived calls from the 5' RACE reads in MiXCR, one entry per CDR3 protein. The repertoire has around 420,000 distinct CDR3 sequences, less than 25% of them found once; the top ten carry around 8.1%. Sequenced material: PBMCs or a T cell subset sorted from them (not recorded which). These receptors all come from an adult woman who had mild COVID-19 (a few samples of this study predate the infection). Cell type and time point are not known. The CDR3 runs from the conserved cysteine through the conserved F or W.

v_call	j_call	cdr3_aa
TRBV7-9	TRBJ2-7	CASSLGGQGTFDEQYF
TRBV12-3/TRBV12-4	TRBJ1-3	CASSADISGNTIYF
TRBV5-4	TRBJ1-5	CASSFEGWGENQPQHF
TRBV11-2	TRBJ2-7	CASTQGGLDFYEQYF
TRBV5-4	TRBJ2-3	CASMGSTDTQYF
TRBV7-2	TRBJ1-2	CASSSQGQGTRYGYTF
TRBV5-6	TRBJ2-1	CASSSGFGVYNEQFF
TRBV6-5	TRBJ2-7	CASSYGGSGEYEQYF
TRBV7-2	TRBJ1-5	CASSSTQNQPQHF
TRBV7-8	TRBJ2-7	CASSRSQGEEYF
TRBV5-5	TRBJ2-3	CASSDTPADTQYF
TRBV28	TRBJ2-7	CASRTGTSLGYEQYF
TRBV5-6	TRBJ2-7	CASSLFAGGAAYEQYF
TRBV12-3/TRBV12-4	TRBJ1-4	CASTQGHANEKLFF
TRBV3-1	TRBJ2-1	CASSQGERNEQFF
TRBV23-1	TRBJ2-7	CASSNPGPSYEQYF
TRBV19	TRBJ1-2	CASSTWGIAGYTF
TRBV6-5	TRBJ1-5	CASSYDGVSNQPQHF
TRBV5-1	TRBJ1-2	CASSLGQPGHYGYTF
TRBV6-5	TRBJ2-7	CASSLYADPSSYEQYF
TRBV27	TRBJ1-2	CASSLSLGVGGNYGYTF
TRBV5-1	TRBJ2-3	CASSLPLEGRTDTQYF
TRBV7-9	TRBJ1-5	CASSPLGAGDQPQHF
TRBV4-1	TRBJ1-1	CASSQDQIPNTEAFF